This is a list of T cell receptor beta chains from one sample in a study of OX40 agonist ivuxolimab in advanced cancers. The assay was immunoSEQ multiplex PCR, and TCRdb's table has in-frame clones only and misses some. Of about 82,000 clones listed, around 83% are singletons. Source: CD4+ or CD8+ T cells sorted from blood, taken in a trial of the OX40 agonist ivuxolimab. These TCRs come from an adult with an advanced solid tumor such as melanoma, head and neck, liver or kidney cancer. CDR3s include the opening cysteine and the closing phenylalanine or tryptophan. A D gene is named only where the DNA matches it firmly. Rows may omit the clone size; those that give it use once, few, many or a size class.

j_call,d_call,v_call,clone_size,cdr3_nt,cdr3_aa
TRBJ2-7,.,TRBV4-2,.,TGTGCCAGCAGGGGCTTGAAACTAGGGGGCTACGAGCAGTACTTC,CASRGLKLGGYEQYF
TRBJ2-1,TRBD1,TRBV18,.,TGTGCCAGCTCACCGACAGGGATCCATGAGCAGTTCTTC,CASSPTGIHEQFF
TRBJ1-2,.,TRBV30,.,TGTGCCTGGAGTTCCTTTAACTATGGCTACACCTTC,CAWSSFNYGYTF
TRBJ2-5,TRBD2,TRBV4-2,.,TGTGCCAGCAGCCCCTCCGGGACTAGCGGACAAGAGACCCAGTACTTC,CASSPSGTSGQETQYF
TRBJ1-3,TRBD1,TRBV10-3,.,TGTGCCATGGGGGGACAGGGGGCTGTCTGGAAACACCATATATTT,CAMGGQGAVWKHHIF
TRBJ1-1,.,TRBV15,.,TGTGCCACCAGCAGAGGGCAGGGGAGAGGATCAACTGAAGCTTTCTTT,CATSRGQGRGSTEAFF
TRBJ1-5,.,TRBV6-1,.,TGTGCCAGCATCCCGGGACCGCGCAATCAGCCCCAGCATTTT,CASIPGPRNQPQHF
TRBJ1-1,.,TRBV4-3,few,TGCGCCAGCAGCCAAGGGTCATCTTATGAAGCTTTCTTT,CASSQGSSYEAFF
TRBJ2-5,.,TRBV7-7,.,TGTGCTAGCAGCTTAGGACCGGGGGTCAAGGAGACCCAGTACTTC,CASSLGPGVKETQYF
TRBJ1-2,.,TRBV5-4,.,TGTGCCAGCAGCCCGGACCCTAACTATGGCTACACCTTC,CASSPDPNYGYTF
TRBJ2-3,.,TRBV4-2,.,TGTGCCAGCAGCCCCATGGGCGGAGCGGCTAGCACAGATACGCAGTATTTT,CASSPMGGAASTDTQYF
TRBJ1-5,.,TRBV6-1,.,TGTGCCAGCAATAGGGGTGTTCAGCCCCAGCATTTT,CASNRGVQPQHF
TRBJ1-1,.,TRBV10-3,.,TGTGCCATCAGGGACGTCTTGAACACTGAAGCTTTCTTT,CAIRDVLNTEAFF
TRBJ2-5,.,TRBV7-9,.,TGTGCCAGCGACTCGGGACCGATCAAAGAGACCCAGTACTTC,CASDSGPIKETQYF
TRBJ1-2,.,TRBV6-1,.,TGTGCCAGCAGTGAAGAGACCAGGAGGGCCCTAGGGTGGTTCTATGGCTACACCTTC,CASSEETRRALGWFYGYTF
TRBJ2-1,.,TRBV4-1,.,TGCGCCAGCAGCCAAGACGGGGGACCTTACAATGAGCAGTTCTTC,CASSQDGGPYNEQFF
TRBJ1-1,TRBD1,TRBV7-9,.,TGTGCCAGCAGCTTGGGACAGGCGAACACTGAAGCTTTCTTT,CASSLGQANTEAFF
TRBJ2-3,TRBD2,TRBV4-3,.,TGCGCCAGCAGCCAAGATTTGGCTAGCGGAAGCACAGATACGCAGTATTTT,CASSQDLASGSTDTQYF
TRBJ2-5,TRBD2,TRBV11-2,.,TGTGCCAGCAGCCGGAGTAGCGGGGAGACCCAGTACTTC,CASSRSSGETQYF
TRBJ2-7,TRBD2,TRBV11-2,.,TGTGCCAGCAGCCCTTTACTTACGGGGGGGGAGCAGTACTTC,CASSPLLTGGEQYF
TRBJ1-3,.,TRBV25-1,.,TGTGCCAGCAGTGGGGGGGGTGACACCATATATTTT,CASSGGGDTIYF
TRBJ1-2,TRBD1,TRBV7-2,.,TGTGCCAGCAGCCAAGGACAGGGGGAAGGCTACACCTTC,CASSQGQGEGYTF
TRBJ2-3,.,TRBV19,.,TGTGCCAGTAGTCCGTCCCCCATGGAGGGTACGCAGTATTTT,CASSPSPMEGTQYF
TRBJ2-1,.,TRBV19,once,TGTGCCAGTAGTATAGATTATAGCGGCTCCTACAATGAGCAGTTCTTC,CASSIDYSGSYNEQFF
TRBJ2-4,TRBD1,TRBV18,.,TGTGCCAGCTCACCTAGTTCCGGGACAGCCCATAAAAACATTCAGTACTTC,CASSPSSGTAHKNIQYF
TRBJ1-2,.,TRBV6-5,once,TGTGCCAGCAGTTACTCTGTTGGGGGAACCTATGGCTACACCTTC,CASSYSVGGTYGYTF
TRBJ1-1,.,TRBV2,.,TGTGCCAGCCACTTTGAACCGGATATGAACACTGAAGCTTTCTTT,CASHFEPDMNTEAFF
TRBJ2-7,.,TRBV4-2,.,TGTGCCAGCAGCCAAGCTGTAGACAGGGACTACTACGAGCAGTACTTC,CASSQAVDRDYYEQYF